This T cell receptor (beta chain) is from a study of read filtering for tumor transcriptome and immune sequencing (dated by TCRdb to about 2020). Looking at the study overall: The cohort had approximately 16 male and 11 to 15 female patients with a mean age of roughly 62 years, ranging from roughly 40 to 90. After DNase treatment, whole-transcriptome libraries were prepared with the TruSeq RNA Access Library Prep Kit. Per sample, about 4.05 to 10.27 million TCR-region mapped reads were obtained with IR-seq, compared with only roughly 85 to 1273 with RNA-seq. One of the main goals was to work out a read-filtering strategy for immune repertoire data, in particular whether clonotypes backed by only a single read should be removed. The study compared TCR repertoires from targeted immune repertoire sequencing and bulk whole-transcriptome sequencing run on the same bone marrow samples. By revised international staging, eight or nine patients were R-ISS I, around 15 were R-ISS II and over five were R-ISS III. On the study overall, not on this receptor specifically: Single-read clonotypes made up roughly 82% of clonotypes but only approximately 4% of total reads in IR-seq, compared with approximately 75% of clonotypes and more than 40% of reads in RNA-seq. The sorted CD138-negative fraction was composed of a mixed bone marrow immune population rather than of purified T cells. The correlation between IR-seq and RNA-seq shared clonotype proportions was increased by removal of single-read clonotypes. IR-seq captured clonotypes at much higher depth and more reliably than RNA-seq, and smaller IR-seq throughput sufficed to identify most shared clonotypes.

The CDR3, cysteine through phenylalanine, is 14 amino acids long. The CDR3 DNA has 42 bases and is translated from base 1. The germline V gene encodes CDR1 DFQATT and CDR2 SNEGSKA (reference sequence). V is trimmed back by 3 bases and J by 0 bases, and the junction contains 1 base that no gene match accounts for. Starting from 350 to 450 ng RNA, TCR libraries were constructed with the Immunoverse kit using molecular barcoded adaptors that cover the alpha/delta and beta/gamma chains. The same RNA used for transcriptome sequencing was used for TCR library preparation. Sequencing of the TCR libraries was done on an Illumina HiSeq 4000 with 2 x 150 cycles. Per the original workflow: MiXCR aligned TCR reads to human V, D, J and C references and assembled the aligned reads into CDR3 clonotypes, with quality filtering and error correction included. Clonotype counts and gene usage diversity were analyzed with the tcR package in R. For inspection of raw mapping reads, RNA-seq reads were mapped by STAR aligner version 2.5.3a onto GRCh37 of the human genome. IR-seq fastq files were randomly downsampled with Seqtk 1.3 to test the effect of sequencing depth on detected clonotypes. TCRdb reworked the public reads: Q25 trimming with fastp, MiXCR clone assembly, productive beta chains retained. Rows are combined by CDR3 protein, so each entry shows the most common genes and DNA. TCRdb, not the authors, supplied the V and J calls. The sample table lists roughly 130,000 distinct CDR3 sequences, 10% to 15% of them with a count of one. Roughly 9.6% of the sample is held by the ten biggest clonotypes.

Bone marrow was sampled from every patient at the time of active disease. Ficoll-Hypaque density gradient centrifugation was used to isolate bone marrow mononuclear cells. CD138-negative cells were obtained by negative selection after labeling with CD138 magnetic microbeads on a MACS separator, removing myeloma plasma cells. The purity of the isolated cells was checked by flow cytometry with CD138 antibodies on an Attune NxT. Total RNA was extracted with TRIzol reagent and quantified with a NanoDrop spectrophotometer. For each patient, the CD138-negative bone marrow sample underwent paired RNA-seq and IR-seq. This clonotype has at least ten counts. No cognate antigen has been identified for it. No base quality values were provided; no much bigger clone lies one nucleotide off.

The specimen was a population of CD138-negative cells sorted from bone marrow. Taken with the paper, the label for cell subset or site translates to: bone marrow mononuclear cells depleted of CD138+ plasma/myeloma cells by negative magnetic selection. Recombination joined TRBV20-1 with TRBJ2-2; 7 middle bases align to TRBD2. The clonotype was recovered from a donor aged 40 or older with multiple myeloma. The CDR3 region has the sequence CSASGRPNTGELFF. In nucleotides, the sequence is TGCAGTGCTAGCGGGAGGCCGAACACCGGGGAGCTGTTTTTT.